This is a list of T cell receptor beta chains from one sample in a study of T cells in Graves' hyperthyroidism and ophthalmopathy. TCRdb reanalysed the multiplex PCR reads using MiXCR and keeps one entry per CDR3 protein. This table has around 540,000 distinct CDR3 sequences, around 46% appearing once. Input material: peripheral blood or thyroid tissue (not recorded which). The source of these receptors is a woman between 18 and 29 years old with Graves' hyperthyroidism. CDR3s include the opening cysteine and the closing phenylalanine or tryptophan. A D gene is named only where the DNA matches it firmly. Where a row states a size, it is once, few, many or the class of an expanded clone; other rows omit it.

size	V	J	D	CDR3	DNA
.	TRBV7-9	TRBJ2-5	.	CASSHDAGDLETQYF	TGTGCCAGCAGCCATGACGCCGGAGACCTTGAGACCCAGTACTTC
.	TRBV7-9	TRBJ1-1	TRBD1	CASSYRTGATEAFF	TGTGCCAGCAGTTATCGGACAGGGGCAACTGAAGCTTTCTTT
few	TRBV7-3	TRBJ2-5	.	CASSLSIAETQYF	TGTGCCAGCAGTTTATCGATCGCCGAGACCCAGTACTTC
.	TRBV10-3	TRBJ2-7	.	CAISERAGTKNEQYF	TGTGCCATCAGTGAGCGGGCAGGAACGAAAAACGAGCAGTACTTC
few	TRBV11-1	TRBJ1-3	.	CASSLARIGSGNTIYF	TGTGCCAGCAGCTTAGCTCGGATCGGATCTGGAAACACCATATATTTT
few	TRBV7-6	TRBJ1-6	TRBD1	CASSLGGTGGSPLHF	TGTGCTAGCAGCTTAGGGGGGACAGGGGGTTCACCCCTCCACTTT
many	TRBV20-1	TRBJ2-6	.	CSATGGANVLTF	TGCAGTGCTACTGGCGGGGCCAACGTCCTGACTTTC
.	TRBV29-1	TRBJ2-2	.	CSAWRANTGELFF	TGCAGCGCGTGGAGGGCGAACACCGGGGAGCTGTTTTTT
many	TRBV7-2	TRBJ2-5	TRBD2	CASSPGAGGGETQYF	TGTGCCAGCAGCCCAGGGGCGGGAGGCGGGGAGACCCAGTACTTC
.	TRBV20-1	TRBJ2-5	TRBD2	CSARDFPLGLAGETQYF	TGCAGTGCTAGAGATTTCCCCCTCGGACTAGCGGGAGAGACCCAGTACTTC
many	TRBV7-9	TRBJ2-5	.	CASSLVAPGTQYF	TGTGCCAGCAGCTTGGTAGCGCCAGGGACCCAGTACTTC
many	TRBV29-1	TRBJ1-4	.	CSVAGPWNEKLFF	TGCAGCGTTGCGGGGCCCTGGAATGAAAAACTGTTTTTT
once	TRBV7-2	TRBJ1-1	TRBD1	CASSTIQGKNTEAFF	TGTGCCAGCAGCACAATACAGGGGAAGAACACTGAAGCTTTCTTT
many	TRBV29-1	TRBJ1-1	TRBD1	CSVFDRGTEAFF	TGCAGCGTTTTTGACAGGGGCACTGAAGCTTTCTTT
.	TRBV19	TRBJ1-1	.	CASSIWQGGKHTEAFF	TGTGCCAGTAGTATTTGGCAGGGAGGTAAGCACACTGAAGCTTTCTTT
.	TRBV29-1	TRBJ1-5	.	CSVQGDSNQPQHF	TGCAGCGTTCAAGGGGATAGCAATCAGCCCCAGCATTTT
.	TRBV7-2	TRBJ2-3	.	CASSRLSTDTQYF	TGTGCCAGCAGCCGACTAAGCACAGATACGCAGTATTTT
.	TRBV25-1	TRBJ2-5	.	CASGMIETQYF	TGTGCCAGTGGCATGATTGAGACCCAGTACTTC
many	TRBV20-1	TRBJ1-1	TRBD1	CSARDPGQGLMNTEAFF	TGCAGTGCTAGAGATCCCGGACAGGGCCTCATGAACACTGAAGCTTTCTTT
.	TRBV19	TRBJ2-7	TRBD2	CASSQGTSVSYEQYF	TGTGCCAGTAGCCAAGGGACTAGCGTGTCCTACGAGCAGTACTTC
many	TRBV29-1	TRBJ2-5	.	CSVRDGQETQYF	TGCAGCGTTCGGGACGGTCAAGAGACCCAGTACTTC
once	TRBV10-3	TRBJ1-3	.	CAISESTIYF	TGTGCCATCAGTGAGTCCACCATATATTTT
.	TRBV10-3	TRBJ1-5	.	CAISETRDQPQHF	TGTGCCATCAGTGAGACTAGGGATCAGCCCCAGCATTTT
.	TRBV29-1	TRBJ2-7	.	CSVDEGVGYEQYF	TGCAGCGTTGACGAGGGGGTGGGTTACGAGCAGTACTTC
.	TRBV19	TRBJ2-7	.	CASSISRAGSYEQYF	TGTGCCAGTAGTATTTCCCGGGCGGGCAGCTACGAGCAGTACTTC
few	TRBV20-1	TRBJ2-5	.	CSASGWEETQYF	TGCAGTGCTAGTGGGTGGGAAGAGACCCAGTACTTC
.	TRBV10-3	TRBJ1-5	.	CAISDPDRRGNQPQHF	TGTGCCATCAGTGACCCGGACAGAAGAGGGAATCAGCCCCAGCATTTT
few	TRBV10-3	TRBJ1-5	.	CAISDTEGYQPQHF	TGTGCCATCAGTGACACCGAGGGTTACCAGCCCCAGCATTTT
many	TRBV7-6	TRBJ1-5	TRBD1	CASSSGGSNQPQHF	TGTGCCAGCAGCTCAGGGGGCAGCAATCAGCCCCAGCATTTT
many	TRBV10-3	TRBJ1-1	TRBD1	CAIRGQGALNTEAFF	TGTGCCATCAGGGGACAGGGGGCCTTGAACACTGAAGCTTTCTTT
few	TRBV7-9	TRBJ2-2	TRBD2	CASRSKGLAGNTGELFF	TGTGCCAGCAGAAGTAAAGGACTAGCGGGGAACACCGGGGAGCTGTTTTTT
.	TRBV7-2	TRBJ2-7	.	CASSLRLENTGELYF	TGTGCCAGCAGCTTAAGGCTAGAGAACACCGGGGAGCTGTACTTC
.	TRBV10-3	TRBJ1-1	.	CASSQEARDGTEAFF	TGTGCCAGCAGCCAAGAGGCGCGGGACGGGACGGAAGCTTTCTTT
.	TRBV2	TRBJ1-2	.	CATTTAPNYGYTF	TGTGCCACCACGACAGCTCCTAACTATGGCTACACCTTC
.	TRBV5-8	TRBJ1-5	.	CASSLEVDNQPQHF	TGTGCCAGCAGCTTGGAGGTCGACAATCAGCCCCAGCATTTT
.	TRBV15	TRBJ2-7	TRBD2	CATSSLSGTLREQYF	TGTGCCACCAGCAGCTTAAGCGGGACCTTGAGGGAGCAGTACTTC
.	TRBV7-9	TRBJ2-7	.	CASSLSGLEQYF	TGTGCCAGCAGCTTGTCCGGGCTCGAGCAGTACTTC
.	TRBV7-2	TRBJ1-2	.	CASRPVWGGKNYGYTF	TGTGCCAGCAGGCCCGTCTGGGGGGGAAAAAACTATGGCTACACCTTC
many	TRBV29-1	TRBJ1-1	.	CSVASTGRTEAFF	TGCAGCGTTGCTTCTACAGGGCGGACTGAAGCTTTCTTT
.	TRBV7-4	TRBJ2-2	.	CASRRGRSEDTGELFF	TGTGCCAGCAGGCGAGGGCGCAGCGAGGACACCGGGGAGCTGTTCTTT
.	TRBV29-1	TRBJ2-1	TRBD1	CSVRAGGYNEQFF	TGCAGCGTTAGGGCAGGGGGTTACAATGAGCAGTTCTTC
few	TRBV25-1	TRBJ1-1	.	CASSEFGRVNTEAFF	TGTGCCAGCAGTGAATTTGGTAGAGTGAACACTGAAGCTTTCTTT
once	TRBV7-9	TRBJ2-3	.	CASSMGGEDTQYF	TGTGCCAGCAGCATGGGGGGAGAAGATACGCAGTATTTT
many	TRBV2	TRBJ1-1	TRBD1	CASRGDRVNTEAFF	TGTGCCAGCAGAGGGGACAGGGTGAACACTGAAGCTTTCTTT
many	TRBV2	TRBJ2-7	.	CASSLGESYEQYF	TGTGCCAGCAGTTTAGGGGAATCCTACGAGCAGTACTTC
.	TRBV7-9	TRBJ2-7	.	CASSPQFVGAGEQYF	TGTGCCAGCTCACCACAATTCGTTGGGGCTGGGGAGCAGTACTTC
many	TRBV29-1	TRBJ2-6	.	CSVEVGGANVLTF	TGCAGCGTTGAAGTAGGTGGGGCCAACGTCCTGACTTTC
.	TRBV4-2	TRBJ1-2	.	CASSQETVYGYTF	TGTGCCAGCAGCCAAGAGACAGTGTATGGCTACACCTTC
.	TRBV7-9	TRBJ2-7	.	CASSFAGPGLDEQYF	TGCGCCAGCAGCTTCGCCGGGCCTGGGCTGGACGAGCAGTACTTC
many	TRBV10-3	TRBJ1-1	.	CAIKTEGTEAFF	TGTGCCATCAAGACGGAGGGAACTGAAGCTTTCTTT
.	TRBV29-1	TRBJ2-7	.	CSVKATLSYEQYF	TGCAGCGTAAAGGCAACACTCTCCTACGAGCAGTACTTC
.	TRBV7-3	TRBJ2-5	TRBD1	CASSEGAETQYF	TGTGCCAGCAGTGAGGGGGCAGAGACCCAGTACTTC